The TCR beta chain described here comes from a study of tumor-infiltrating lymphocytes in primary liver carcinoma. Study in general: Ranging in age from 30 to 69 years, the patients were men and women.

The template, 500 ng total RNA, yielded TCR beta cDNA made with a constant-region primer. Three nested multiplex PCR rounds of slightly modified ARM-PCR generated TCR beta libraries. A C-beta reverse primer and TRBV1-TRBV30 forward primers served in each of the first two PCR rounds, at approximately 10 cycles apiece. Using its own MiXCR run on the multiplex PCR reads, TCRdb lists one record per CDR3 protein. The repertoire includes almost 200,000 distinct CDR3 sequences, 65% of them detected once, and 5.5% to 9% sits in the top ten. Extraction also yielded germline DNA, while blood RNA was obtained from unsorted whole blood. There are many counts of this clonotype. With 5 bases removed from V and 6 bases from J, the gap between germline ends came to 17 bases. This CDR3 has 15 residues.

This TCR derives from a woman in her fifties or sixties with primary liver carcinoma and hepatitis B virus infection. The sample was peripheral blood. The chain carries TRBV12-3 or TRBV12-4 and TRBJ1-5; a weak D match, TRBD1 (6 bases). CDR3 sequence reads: CASSPEMGGGQPQHF. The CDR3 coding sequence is TGTGCCAGCAGTCCCGAGATGGGGGGCGGTCAGCCCCAGCATTTT.